The clone carrying this T cell receptor (beta chain) was picked up a small number of times. Antigen: not known. This sample is part of a study of tumor-infiltrating lymphocytes in primary liver carcinoma. Findings and caveats of the study: Tumors had a significantly higher top-250-clone fraction than blood (p = 0.039). Lesser overlap characterized tumor-adjacent and tumor-blood pairs relative to tumor region pairs.

Germline DNA was also extracted, and blood RNA was taken from unsorted whole blood. Germline V CDR1 and CDR2: SEHNR, FQNEAQ (reference sequence). The CDR3 runs to 13 residues. Trimming cost V 2 bases and J 7 bases, with 9 bases left between them. A constant-region primer primed TCR beta cDNA synthesis from 450 to 550 ng of total RNA. Construction of TCR beta libraries relied on three successive nested multiplex PCR rounds employing slightly modified ARM-PCR. Both of the initial two PCR rounds ran for nine to ten cycles and employed TRBV1-TRBV30 forward primers alongside a C-beta reverse primer. TCRdb itself ran the multiplex PCR reads through MiXCR, one entry per CDR3 protein. The data contain about 310,000 distinct CDR3 sequences, 65% of them seen just once; the ten biggest clones take up roughly 9%.

This sequence originates from a man in his forties with primary liver carcinoma and hepatitis B virus infection. The sequenced sample was peripheral blood. The V gene is TRBV7-9, the J gene TRBJ2-1; possibly TRBD2 for D (5 bases). The CDR3 sequence is CASSLNGGNEQFF. CDR3 sequence (DNA): TGTGCCAGCAGCTTAAACGGAGGAAATGAGCAGTTCTTC.